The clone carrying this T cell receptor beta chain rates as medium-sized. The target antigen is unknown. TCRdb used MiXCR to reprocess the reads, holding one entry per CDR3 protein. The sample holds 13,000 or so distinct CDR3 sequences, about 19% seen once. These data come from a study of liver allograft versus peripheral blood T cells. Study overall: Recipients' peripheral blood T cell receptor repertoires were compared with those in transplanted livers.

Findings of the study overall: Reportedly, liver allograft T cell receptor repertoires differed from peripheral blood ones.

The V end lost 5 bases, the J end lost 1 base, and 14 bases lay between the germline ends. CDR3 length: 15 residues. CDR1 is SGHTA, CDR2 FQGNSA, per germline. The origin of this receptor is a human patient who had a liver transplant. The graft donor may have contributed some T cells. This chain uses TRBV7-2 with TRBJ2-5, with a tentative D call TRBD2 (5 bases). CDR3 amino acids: CASSPHRAGQETQYF. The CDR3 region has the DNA TGTGCCAGCAGCCCCCATCGCGCGGGCCAAGAGACCCAGTACTTC.